The rows below give T cell receptor beta chains drawn from one sample of a study of cytomegalovirus exposure and HLA in healthy donors. Produced via immunoSEQ multiplex PCR; TCRdb's table is partial and in-frame only. The sample carries more than 95,000 clones, almost 80% recorded once. The sample consisted of PBMCs. Receptors originate from a man aged 55 to 70 in good health and CMV-seropositive. The CDR3 runs from the conserved cysteine through the conserved F or W. Each record gives: J gene, V gene, D gene, clone size, CDR3 protein, CDR3 DNA. A D gene is named only where the DNA matches it firmly. Part of the rows lack a size; the others show once, few, many or a class for expanded clones.

J gene: TRBJ2-2; V gene: TRBV5-1; D gene: NA; clone size: NA; CDR3 protein: CASSLAGPESGQLFF; CDR3 DNA: TGCGCCAGCAGCTTGGCTGGTCCTGAGAGCGGGCAGCTGTTTTTT
J gene: TRBJ2-7; V gene: TRBV7-9; D gene: NA; clone size: NA; CDR3 protein: CASSPKTVSYEQYF; CDR3 DNA: TGTGCCAGCAGCCCTAAAACAGTTTCCTACGAGCAGTACTTC
J gene: TRBJ2-7; V gene: TRBV5-1; D gene: TRBD2; clone size: NA; CDR3 protein: CASSLEAIGGGAAHEQYF; CDR3 DNA: TGCGCCAGCAGCTTGGAAGCGATCGGCGGGGGGGCAGCCCACGAGCAGTACTTC
J gene: TRBJ1-5; V gene: TRBV19; D gene: NA; clone size: NA; CDR3 protein: CASNQYSNQPQHF; CDR3 DNA: TGTGCCAGTAATCAGTATAGCAATCAGCCCCAGCATTTT
J gene: TRBJ1-1; V gene: TRBV1; D gene: NA; clone size: NA; CDR3 protein: CTSSQGQHPKNTEAFF; CDR3 DNA: TGCACCAGCAGCCAGGGACAGCACCCGAAGAACACTGAAGCTTTCTTT
J gene: TRBJ1-6; V gene: TRBV19; D gene: TRBD1; clone size: once; CDR3 protein: CASIGQGNSPLHF; CDR3 DNA: TGTGCCAGTATCGGACAGGGCAATTCACCCCTCCACTTT
J gene: TRBJ2-3; V gene: TRBV6-1; D gene: NA; clone size: NA; CDR3 protein: CASSERSRFTDTQYF; CDR3 DNA: TGTGCCAGCAGTGAAAGGAGTAGGTTCACAGATACGCAGTATTTT
J gene: TRBJ1-5; V gene: TRBV4-1; D gene: NA; clone size: NA; CDR3 protein: CASSQETVSNQPQHF; CDR3 DNA: TGCGCCAGCAGCCAAGAGACAGTTAGCAATCAGCCCCAGCATTTT
J gene: TRBJ2-5; V gene: TRBV6-1; D gene: NA; clone size: NA; CDR3 protein: CASRPPQGRETQYF; CDR3 DNA: TGTGCCAGCCGACCCCCGCAGGGAAGAGAGACCCAGTACTTC
J gene: TRBJ2-7; V gene: TRBV2; D gene: TRBD1; clone size: NA; CDR3 protein: CASSGPGGIYEQYF; CDR3 DNA: TGTGCCAGCAGTGGCCCAGGGGGAATTTACGAGCAGTACTTC
J gene: TRBJ1-1; V gene: TRBV9; D gene: NA; clone size: NA; CDR3 protein: CASSPTGSPNTEAFF; CDR3 DNA: TGTGCCAGCAGCCCTACAGGGAGTCCGAACACTGAAGCTTTCTTT
J gene: TRBJ2-7; V gene: TRBV7-8; D gene: NA; clone size: NA; CDR3 protein: CASSLLGGTGSYEQYF; CDR3 DNA: TGTGCCAGCAGCCTATTAGGGGGTACGGGGTCCTACGAGCAGTACTTC
J gene: TRBJ1-5; V gene: TRBV18; D gene: NA; clone size: NA; CDR3 protein: CASSPQADQPQHF; CDR3 DNA: TGTGCCAGCTCACCACAGGCGGATCAGCCCCAGCATTTT
J gene: TRBJ1-2; V gene: TRBV2; D gene: NA; clone size: NA; CDR3 protein: CASSEKQSNYGYTF; CDR3 DNA: TGTGCCAGCAGTGAAAAACAGTCTAACTATGGCTACACCTTC
J gene: TRBJ1-1; V gene: TRBV7-6; D gene: NA; clone size: NA; CDR3 protein: CASSLQSNTEAFF; CDR3 DNA: TGTGCCAGCAGCTTACAATCGAACACTGAAGCTTTCTTT
J gene: TRBJ2-7; V gene: TRBV2; D gene: TRBD1; clone size: NA; CDR3 protein: CASSGTGGVYEQYF; CDR3 DNA: TGTGCCAGCAGCGGGACAGGGGGAGTCTACGAGCAGTACTTC
J gene: TRBJ1-4; V gene: TRBV19; D gene: TRBD1; clone size: NA; CDR3 protein: CASHPGGQPGDEKLFF; CDR3 DNA: TGTGCCAGCCATCCCGGGGGACAGCCCGGGGATGAAAAACTGTTTTTT
J gene: TRBJ1-1; V gene: TRBV2; D gene: TRBD1; clone size: NA; CDR3 protein: CASELQGAKNTEAFF; CDR3 DNA: TGTGCCAGTGAGCTGCAGGGGGCCAAGAACACTGAAGCTTTCTTT
J gene: TRBJ1-1; V gene: TRBV11-2; D gene: NA; clone size: NA; CDR3 protein: CASSLPSVSEAFF; CDR3 DNA: TGTGCCAGCAGCTTACCGTCTGTGAGTGAAGCTTTCTTT
J gene: TRBJ2-7; V gene: TRBV25-1; D gene: TRBD1; clone size: NA; CDR3 protein: CASDGQGAYNEQYF; CDR3 DNA: TGTGCCAGCGACGGACAGGGGGCGTATAACGAGCAGTACTTC
J gene: TRBJ2-7; V gene: TRBV10-2; D gene: NA; clone size: NA; CDR3 protein: CASSDNSRAPYEQYF; CDR3 DNA: TGCGCCAGCAGTGATAATAGCAGGGCCCCCTACGAGCAGTACTTC
J gene: TRBJ1-1; V gene: TRBV29-1; D gene: NA; clone size: NA; CDR3 protein: CSVDGRGWAFF; CDR3 DNA: TGCAGCGTGGATGGACGGGGATGGGCTTTCTTT
J gene: TRBJ2-1; V gene: TRBV18; D gene: TRBD2; clone size: NA; CDR3 protein: CASSPLAGNNEQFF; CDR3 DNA: TGTGCCAGCTCACCACTAGCGGGTAACAATGAGCAGTTCTTC
J gene: TRBJ1-3; V gene: TRBV4-3; D gene: NA; clone size: NA; CDR3 protein: CASSQDSRGSSGNTIYF; CDR3 DNA: TGCGCCAGCAGCCAAGATTCGAGAGGTAGCTCTGGAAACACCATATATTTT
J gene: TRBJ2-2; V gene: TRBV28; D gene: NA; clone size: NA; CDR3 protein: CATLNEEGTGELFF; CDR3 DNA: TGTGCCACCCTCAATGAGGAGGGTACCGGGGAGCTGTTTTTT
J gene: TRBJ2-7; V gene: TRBV6-6; D gene: NA; clone size: NA; CDR3 protein: CASSYSGTLYEQYF; CDR3 DNA: TGTGCCAGCAGTTACTCCGGGACACTTTACGAGCAGTACTTC